This T cell receptor (beta chain) was captured in a study of T-cell reconstitution after alpha-beta-depleted transplantation in children. The study's findings and limits: Most T-cell counts and diversity one year after the transplant came from T cells that were newly produced. Recipient T cells and thymic progenitors that survived were the source of the high TCRbeta diversity seen at day 60 in some patients. Alpha-beta T cells present about two months after transplant were reported to originate from several hundred expanded graft clones.

Germline CDR1 reads SGHTA; CDR2 reads FQGTGA. Trimming cost V 0 bases and J 5 bases, with 13 bases left between them. The CDR3 is 15 amino acids. Unique molecular identifiers were used to barcode this TCRbeta library. MiXCR was run by TCRdb on the PCR reads, yielding one entry per CDR3 protein. The sample lists about 190,000 distinct CDR3 sequences, 11% seen once, with around 14% in the top ten. This clonotype was seen ten or more times. Its antigen remains unidentified. The sequence was collected from a boy between 2 and 10 years old with acute myeloid leukemia, due to receive a stem cell transplant. The chain links TRBV7-3 to TRBJ1-1; D not certain. This material consisted of PBMCs, taken before TCRalphabeta/CD19-depleted stem cell transplant. The CDR3 here is CASSLTLLGETEAFF. DNA of the CDR3: TGTGCCAGCAGCTTAACGCTGCTAGGAGAAACTGAAGCTTTCTTT.